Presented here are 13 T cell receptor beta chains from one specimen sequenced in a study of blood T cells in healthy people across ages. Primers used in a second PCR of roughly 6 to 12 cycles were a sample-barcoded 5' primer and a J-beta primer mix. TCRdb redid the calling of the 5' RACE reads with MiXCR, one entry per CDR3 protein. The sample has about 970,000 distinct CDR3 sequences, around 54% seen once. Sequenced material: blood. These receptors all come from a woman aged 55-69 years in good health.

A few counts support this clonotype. The CDR3, as DNA: TGTGCCAGCAGTGAAGTCGGGCGGTCAGGGGGCAGTGGCTACACCTTC. It translates to CASSEVGRSGGSGYTF. J is TRBJ1-2 and V is TRBV2; 8 bases are shared with TRBD1. The germline CDR1 and CDR2 sequences are SNHLY and FYNNEI. Germline trimming cut 1 base from V and 7 bases from J; bases unmatched to any gene: 11. The CDR3 totals 16 residues.

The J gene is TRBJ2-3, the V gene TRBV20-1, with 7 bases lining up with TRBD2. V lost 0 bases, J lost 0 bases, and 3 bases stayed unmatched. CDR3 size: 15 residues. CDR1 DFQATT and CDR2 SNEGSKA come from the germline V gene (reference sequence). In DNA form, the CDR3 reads TGCAGTGCTAGAGATCTAGCGGCTAGCACAGATACGCAGTATTTT. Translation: CSARDLAASTDTQYF.

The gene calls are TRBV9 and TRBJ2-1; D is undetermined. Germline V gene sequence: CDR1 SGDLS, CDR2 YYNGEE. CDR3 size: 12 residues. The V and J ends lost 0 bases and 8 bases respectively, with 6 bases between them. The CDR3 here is CASSVAADEQFF. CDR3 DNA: TGTGCCAGCAGCGTAGCTGCTGATGAGCAGTTCTTC.

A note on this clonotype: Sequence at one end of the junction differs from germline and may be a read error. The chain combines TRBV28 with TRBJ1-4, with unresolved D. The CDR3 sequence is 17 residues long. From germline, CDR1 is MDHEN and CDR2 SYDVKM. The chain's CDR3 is CASSLSLETPTSEKLFF. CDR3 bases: TGTGCCAGCAGTTTATCCTTGGAAACACCAACTAGTGAAAAACTGTTTTTT.

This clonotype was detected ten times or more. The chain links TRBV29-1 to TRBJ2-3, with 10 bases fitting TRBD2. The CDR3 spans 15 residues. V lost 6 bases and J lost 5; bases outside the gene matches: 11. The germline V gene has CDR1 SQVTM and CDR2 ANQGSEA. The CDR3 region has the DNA TGCAGCGTCGGGGAGCGGGAGGGCCCCCTAGATACGCAGTATTTT. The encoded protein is CSVGEREGPLDTQYF.

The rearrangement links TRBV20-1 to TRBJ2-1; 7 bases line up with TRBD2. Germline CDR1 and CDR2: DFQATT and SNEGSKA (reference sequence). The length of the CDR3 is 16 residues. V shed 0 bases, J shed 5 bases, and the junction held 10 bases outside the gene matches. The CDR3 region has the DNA TGCAGTGCTAGAGATATTGCGGGAGATATAAACAATGAGCAGTTCTTC. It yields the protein CSARDIAGDINNEQFF.

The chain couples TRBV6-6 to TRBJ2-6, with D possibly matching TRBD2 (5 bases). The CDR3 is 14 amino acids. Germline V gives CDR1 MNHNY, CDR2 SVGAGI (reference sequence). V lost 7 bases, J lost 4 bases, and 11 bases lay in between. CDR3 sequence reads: CASIRGLGANVLTF. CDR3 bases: TGTGCCAGCATTCGGGGTTTGGGGGCCAACGTCCTGACTTTC.

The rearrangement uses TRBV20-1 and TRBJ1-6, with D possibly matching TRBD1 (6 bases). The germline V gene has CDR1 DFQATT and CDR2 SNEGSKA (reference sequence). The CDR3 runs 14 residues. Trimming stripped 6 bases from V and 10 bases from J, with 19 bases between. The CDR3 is CSAPSGTLVSPLHF. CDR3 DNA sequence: TGCAGTGCCCCCTCCGGGACATTGGTGTCACCCCTCCACTTT.

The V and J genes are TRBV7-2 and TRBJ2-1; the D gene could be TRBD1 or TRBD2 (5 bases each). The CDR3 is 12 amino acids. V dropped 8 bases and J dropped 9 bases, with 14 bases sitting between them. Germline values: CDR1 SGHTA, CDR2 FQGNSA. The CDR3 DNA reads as TGTGCCAGCGGGGGAGACTTACGTGAGCAGTTCTTC. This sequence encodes CASGGDLREQFF.

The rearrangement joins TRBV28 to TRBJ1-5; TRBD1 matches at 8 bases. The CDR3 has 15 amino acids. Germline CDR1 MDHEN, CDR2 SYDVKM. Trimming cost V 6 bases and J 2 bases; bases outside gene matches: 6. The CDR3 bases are TGTGCCAGCAGCTCGACAGGGGTAGGCAATCAGCCCCAGCATTTT. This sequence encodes CASSSTGVGNQPQHF.

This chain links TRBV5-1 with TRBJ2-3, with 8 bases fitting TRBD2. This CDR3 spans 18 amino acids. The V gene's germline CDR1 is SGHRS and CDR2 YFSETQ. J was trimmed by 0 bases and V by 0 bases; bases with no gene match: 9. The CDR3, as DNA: TGCGCCAGCAGCTTGGGAGTCGGGGGGGCCGCGAGCACAGATACGCAGTATTTT. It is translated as CASSLGVGGAASTDTQYF.

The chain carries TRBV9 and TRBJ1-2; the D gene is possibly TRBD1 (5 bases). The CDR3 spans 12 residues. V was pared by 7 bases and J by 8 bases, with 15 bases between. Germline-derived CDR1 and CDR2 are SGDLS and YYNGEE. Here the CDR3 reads CASAGTPAGYTF. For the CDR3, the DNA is TGTGCCAGCGCCGGGACGCCGGCCGGCTACACCTTC.

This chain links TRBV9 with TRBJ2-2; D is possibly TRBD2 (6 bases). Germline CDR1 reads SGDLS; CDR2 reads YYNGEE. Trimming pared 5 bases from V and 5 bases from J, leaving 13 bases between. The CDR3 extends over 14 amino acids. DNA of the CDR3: TGTGCCAGCAGGCCTAATGCGGGAACCGGGGAGCTGTTTTTT. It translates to CASRPNAGTGELFF.